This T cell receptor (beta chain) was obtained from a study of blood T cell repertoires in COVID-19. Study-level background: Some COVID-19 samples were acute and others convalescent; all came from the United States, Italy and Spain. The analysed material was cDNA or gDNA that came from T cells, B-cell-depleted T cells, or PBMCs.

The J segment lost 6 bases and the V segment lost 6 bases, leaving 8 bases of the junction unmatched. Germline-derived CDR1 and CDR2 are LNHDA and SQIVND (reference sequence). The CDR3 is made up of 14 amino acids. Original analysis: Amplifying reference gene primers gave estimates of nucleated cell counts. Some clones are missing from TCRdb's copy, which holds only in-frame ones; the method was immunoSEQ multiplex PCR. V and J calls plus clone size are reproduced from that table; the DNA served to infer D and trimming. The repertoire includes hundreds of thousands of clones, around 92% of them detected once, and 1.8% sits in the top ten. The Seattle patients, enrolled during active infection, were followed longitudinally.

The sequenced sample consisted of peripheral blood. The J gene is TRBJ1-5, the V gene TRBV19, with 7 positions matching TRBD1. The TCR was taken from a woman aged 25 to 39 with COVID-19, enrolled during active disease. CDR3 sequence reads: CASSLGTAGQPQHF. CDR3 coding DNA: TGTGCCAGTAGCCTTGGGACAGCGGGTCAGCCCCAGCATTTT.